Given below is one TCR beta chain in context. At one end the junction does not follow the germline gene, possibly because of a read error. This entry is derived from a study of blood T cell repertoires in COVID-19. Germline values: CDR1 SSHAT, CDR2 FNYEAQ (reference sequence). CDR3 length: 18 residues. Sequencing used immunoSEQ multiplex PCR; TCRdb keeps in-frame clones, though not all of them. The sample has hundreds of thousands of clones, roughly 84% seen once. People in the exposed group encountered a COVID-19 case within 2 weeks before entering the study. V gene TRBV7-7 combines with J gene TRBJ1-3; TRBD1 aligns across 9 bases. The sequenced material came from PBMCs or T cells enriched from blood (not recorded which). The TCR comes from a woman aged 18-29 years who had been exposed to COVID-19. CDR3 sequence: CASSLETGTGSSGNTIYF. DNA for the CDR3: TGTGCTAGCAGTTTGGAAACTGGGACAGGGAGCTCTGGAAACACCATATATTTT.